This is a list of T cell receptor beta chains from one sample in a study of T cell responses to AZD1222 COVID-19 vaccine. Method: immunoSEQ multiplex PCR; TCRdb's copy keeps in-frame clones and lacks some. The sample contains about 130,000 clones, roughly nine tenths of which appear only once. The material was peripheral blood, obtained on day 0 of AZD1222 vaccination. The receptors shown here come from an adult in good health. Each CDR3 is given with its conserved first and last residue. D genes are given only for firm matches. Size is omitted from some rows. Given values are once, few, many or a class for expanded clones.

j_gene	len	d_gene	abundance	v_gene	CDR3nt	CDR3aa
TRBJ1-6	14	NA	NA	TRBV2	TGTGCCAGCAGGGGGGACACAAATAATTCACCCCTCCACTTT	CASRGDTNNSPLHF
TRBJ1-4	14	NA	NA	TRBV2	TGTGCCAGCAGTGTCCTCCCGCACTCTGAAAAACTGTTTTTT	CASSVLPHSEKLFF
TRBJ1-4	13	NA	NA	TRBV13	TGTGCCAGCAGCGCGATTGGAAATGAAAAACTGTTTTTT	CASSAIGNEKLFF
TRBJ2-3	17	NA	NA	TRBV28	TGTGCCAGCAGTTTGGGACCCGCGGCACGGCCCGGAGGTACGCAGTATTTT	CASSLGPAARPGGTQYF
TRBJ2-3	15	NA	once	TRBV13	TGTGCCAGCAGCTTATGGAGCGGTATCACAGATACGCAGTATTTT	CASSLWSGITDTQYF
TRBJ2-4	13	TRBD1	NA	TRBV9	TGTGCCAGCAGCGTAGAACAGGGGAGCATTCAGTACTTC	CASSVEQGSIQYF
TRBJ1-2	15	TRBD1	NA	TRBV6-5	TGTGCCAGCACCTACCGACAGGGGGCTAACTATGGCTACACCTTC	CASTYRQGANYGYTF
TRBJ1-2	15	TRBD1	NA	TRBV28	TGTGCCAGCAGTCAAGACAGGGTCGCTACGGAAGGCTACACCTTC	CASSQDRVATEGYTF
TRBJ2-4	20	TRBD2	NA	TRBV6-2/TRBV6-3	TGTGCCAGCAGTTCCCCGCCCGGACTAGCGGGAGGGCGAGCCAAAAACATTCAGTACTTC	CASSSPPGLAGGRAKNIQYF
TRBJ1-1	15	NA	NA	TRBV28	TGTGCCAGCAGTTTCAATGGGGATGAGGGTGTCGGAGCTTTCTTT	CASSFNGDEGVGAFF
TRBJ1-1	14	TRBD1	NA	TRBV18	TGTGCCAGCTCAGGGACAGAGACGAACACTGAAGCTTTCTTT	CASSGTETNTEAFF
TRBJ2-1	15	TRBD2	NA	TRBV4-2	TGTGCCAGCAGCCAAGAGGGACTAGCGGGAGGTGAGCAGTTCTTC	CASSQEGLAGGEQFF
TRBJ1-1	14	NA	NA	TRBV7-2	TGTGCCAGCAGCTTAATGTTTCTGAACACTGAAGCTTTCTTT	CASSLMFLNTEAFF
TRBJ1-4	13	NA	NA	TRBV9	TGTGCCAGCAACCTAGGTCCGAATGAAAAACTGTTTTTT	CASNLGPNEKLFF
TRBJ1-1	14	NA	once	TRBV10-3	TGTGCCATCAGTGAGCGTGGGTCAGGGGATGAAGCTTTCTTT	CAISERGSGDEAFF
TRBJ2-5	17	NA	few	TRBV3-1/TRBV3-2	TGTGCCAGCAGCCCTAACGACGGTGCACCGGGCCAAGAGACCCAGTACTTC	CASSPNDGAPGQETQYF
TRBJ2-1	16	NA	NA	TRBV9	TGTGCCAGCAGCCCCAGAAGCGAGGAGGGAGACAATGAGCAGTTCTTC	CASSPRSEEGDNEQFF
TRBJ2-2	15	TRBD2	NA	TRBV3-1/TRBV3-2	TGTGCCAGCAGGAAGACTAGCGGGAGAGCCGGGGAGCTGTTTTTT	CASRKTSGRAGELFF
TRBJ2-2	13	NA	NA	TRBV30	TGTGCCTGGACACCGAAGAACACCGGGGAGCTGTTTTTT	CAWTPKNTGELFF
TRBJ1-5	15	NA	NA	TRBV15	TGTGCCACCAGCAGAGTAGCGTTGGGCAATCAGCCCCAGCATTTT	CATSRVALGNQPQHF
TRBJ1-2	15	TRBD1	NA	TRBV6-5	TGTGCCAGCAGTAGGGGACAGGACACCCTATACGGCTACACCTTC	CASSRGQDTLYGYTF
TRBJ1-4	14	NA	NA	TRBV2	TGTGCCAGCCGCCAGCGGGGGAGATATGAAAAACTGTTTTTT	CASRQRGRYEKLFF
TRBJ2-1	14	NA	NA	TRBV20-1	TGCAGTGCTAGTCGTGCGGGGAGCTTAAATGAGCAGTTCTTC	CSASRAGSLNEQFF
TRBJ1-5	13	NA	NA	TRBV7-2	TGTGCCAGCAGCTTGTCACCGAGTCAGCCCCAGCATTTT	CASSLSPSQPQHF
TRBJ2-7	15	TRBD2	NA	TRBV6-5	TGTGCCAGCGATGTACCGGGACTAGCGGGAGCCGAGCAGTACTTC	CASDVPGLAGAEQYF
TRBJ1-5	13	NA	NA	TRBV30	TGTGCCTGGAGTAGGGGGGGCGATCAGCCCCAGCATTTT	CAWSRGGDQPQHF
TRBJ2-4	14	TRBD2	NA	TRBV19	TGTGCCAGTACCGAGGGGAGGGAGACAAGCATTCAGTACTTC	CASTEGRETSIQYF
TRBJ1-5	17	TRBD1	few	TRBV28	TGTGCCAGCAGTACCTCCGGGACAGGGGTCCGCAATCAGCCCCAGCATTTT	CASSTSGTGVRNQPQHF